This is a list of T cell receptor beta chains from one sample in a study of identical twins. A single record per CDR3 protein comes from TCRdb applying MiXCR to the 5' RACE reads. The sample records 550,000 to 800,000 distinct CDR3 sequences, around 7.5% being singletons. This sample was shared with a second study, whose subject was yellow fever vaccine responses in identical twins.

The sample comprised PBMCs. The receptors originated from a woman between 18 and 29 years old in good health. The CDR3 runs from the conserved cysteine through the conserved F or W. The D gene is left open where the match is weak. Size is stated for part of the rows, as once, few or many counts, or as a class when the clone is expanded.

v_gene	j_gene	abundance	d_gene	CDR3nt	CDR3aa
TRBV29-1	TRBJ2-5	many	TRBD1	TGCAGCGTTGAAGAACGACCGGGACAGGCCCAAGAGACCCAGTACTTC	CSVEERPGQAQETQYF
TRBV11-2	TRBJ2-7	few	TRBD1	TGTGCCAGCAGCTCTGGGACAGTAACCTACGAGCAGTACTTC	CASSSGTVTYEQYF
TRBV24-1	TRBJ2-1	many	TRBD2	TGTGCCACCAGTGATACTGGACTAGCGGAACTATACAATGAGCAGTTCTTC	CATSDTGLAELYNEQFF
TRBV7-2	TRBJ1-2	few	NA	TGTGCCAGCAGCCCGCTTGGGGGATTCTATGGCTACACCTTC	CASSPLGGFYGYTF
TRBV20-1	TRBJ2-3	NA	TRBD2	TGCAGTGCTGCCCCGGGACTAGCGGAAAGCACAGATACGCAGTATTTT	CSAAPGLAESTDTQYF
TRBV7-9	TRBJ2-1	few	NA	TGTGCCAGCAGCTTAAGTCCAGTGGGGCAGGGAAAGTATGAGCAGTTCTTC	CASSLSPVGQGKYEQFF
TRBV6-1	TRBJ2-1	many	NA	TGTGCCAGCAATCGAGGCGGGGAGCAGTTCTTC	CASNRGGEQFF
TRBV16	TRBJ1-5	many	NA	TGTGCCAGCAGCCAGGTCCTCGGGGGGCCCCAGCATTTT	CASSQVLGGPQHF
TRBV12-3/TRBV12-4	TRBJ1-1	many	TRBD1	TGTGCCAGCAGTTCCCTGGGACAGAATGAAGCTTTCTTT	CASSSLGQNEAFF
TRBV29-1	TRBJ2-1	many	NA	TGCAGCGTTGTCATCGGGACACTCTACAATGAGCAGTTCTTC	CSVVIGTLYNEQFF
TRBV28	TRBJ2-5	NA	NA	TGTGCCAGCAGTTTATATGGTCGGGGAGTGAAGACCCAGTACTTC	CASSLYGRGVKTQYF